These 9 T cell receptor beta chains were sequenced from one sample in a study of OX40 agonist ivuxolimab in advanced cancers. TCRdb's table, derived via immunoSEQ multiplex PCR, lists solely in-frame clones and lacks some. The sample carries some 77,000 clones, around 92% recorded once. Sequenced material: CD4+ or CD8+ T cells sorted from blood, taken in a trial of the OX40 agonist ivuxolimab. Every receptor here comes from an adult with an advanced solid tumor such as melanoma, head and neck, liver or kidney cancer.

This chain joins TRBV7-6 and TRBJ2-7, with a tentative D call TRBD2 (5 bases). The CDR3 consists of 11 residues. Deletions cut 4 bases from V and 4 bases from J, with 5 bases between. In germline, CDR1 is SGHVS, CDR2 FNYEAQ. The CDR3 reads CASSWTYEQYF. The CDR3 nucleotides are TGTGCCAGCAGCTGGACTTACGAGCAGTACTTC.

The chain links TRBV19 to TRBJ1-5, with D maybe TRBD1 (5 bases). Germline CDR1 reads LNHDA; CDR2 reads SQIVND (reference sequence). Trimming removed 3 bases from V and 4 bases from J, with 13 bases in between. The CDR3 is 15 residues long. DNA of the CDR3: TGTGCCAGTAGTATTTGGGACGGGAAAAATCAGCCCCAGCATTTT. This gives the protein CASSIWDGKNQPQHF.

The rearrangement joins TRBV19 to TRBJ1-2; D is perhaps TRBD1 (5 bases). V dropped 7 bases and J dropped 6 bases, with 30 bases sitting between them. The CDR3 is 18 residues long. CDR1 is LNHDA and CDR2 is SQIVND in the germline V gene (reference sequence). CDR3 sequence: CASTLMGGNGGSGHGYTF. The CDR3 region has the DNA TGTGCCAGTACGTTAATGGGGGGGAACGGAGGCTCAGGGCATGGCTACACCTTC.

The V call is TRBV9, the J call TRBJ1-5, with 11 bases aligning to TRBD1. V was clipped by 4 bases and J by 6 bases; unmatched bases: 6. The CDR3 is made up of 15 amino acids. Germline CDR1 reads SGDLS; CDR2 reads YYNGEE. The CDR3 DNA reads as TGTGCCAGCAGCTACGGACAGGGGGCGTTTCAGCCCCAGCATTTT. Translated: CASSYGQGAFQPQHF.

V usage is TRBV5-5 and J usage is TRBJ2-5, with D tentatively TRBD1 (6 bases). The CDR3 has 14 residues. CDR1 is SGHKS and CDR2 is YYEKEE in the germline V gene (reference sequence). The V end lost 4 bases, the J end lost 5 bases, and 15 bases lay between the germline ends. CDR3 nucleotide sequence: TGTGCCAGCAGCAGACAGGTTTTTGGGGAGACCCAGTACTTC. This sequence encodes CASSRQVFGETQYF.

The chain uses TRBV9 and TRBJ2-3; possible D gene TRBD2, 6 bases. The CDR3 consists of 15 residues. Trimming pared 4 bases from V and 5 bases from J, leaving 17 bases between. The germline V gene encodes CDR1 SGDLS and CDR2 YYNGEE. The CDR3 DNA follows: TGTGCCAGCAGCTCTAGTTGGGGGGTGGGAGATACGCAGTATTTT. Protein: CASSSSWGVGDTQYF.

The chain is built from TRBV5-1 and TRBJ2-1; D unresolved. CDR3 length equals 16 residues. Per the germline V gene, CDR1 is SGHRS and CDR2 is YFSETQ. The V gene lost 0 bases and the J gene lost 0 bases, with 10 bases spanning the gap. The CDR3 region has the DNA TGCGCCAGCAGCTTGGAACGGGTTCACTCCTACAATGAGCAGTTCTTC. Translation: CASSLERVHSYNEQFF.

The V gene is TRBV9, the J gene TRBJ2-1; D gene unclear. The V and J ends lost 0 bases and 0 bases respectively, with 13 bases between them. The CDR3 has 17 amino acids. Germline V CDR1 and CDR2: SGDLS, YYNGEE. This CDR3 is CASSVASSMDSYNEQFF. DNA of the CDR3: TGTGCCAGCAGCGTAGCCAGCTCGATGGACTCCTACAATGAGCAGTTCTTC.

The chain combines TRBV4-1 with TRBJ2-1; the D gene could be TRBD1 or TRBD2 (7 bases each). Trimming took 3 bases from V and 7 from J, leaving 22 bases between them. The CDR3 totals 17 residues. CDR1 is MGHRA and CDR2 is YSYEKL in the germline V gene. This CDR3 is CASSHPGEREGANEQFF. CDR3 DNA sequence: TGCGCCAGCAGCCATCCCGGGGAGAGGGAGGGGGCGAATGAGCAGTTCTTC.